Below, 22 T cell receptor beta chains from the same sample are listed, as sequenced in a study of blood T cell repertoires in COVID-19. Generated by immunoSEQ multiplex PCR, the TCRdb table keeps only in-frame clones and is missing some. The sample shows over 250,000 clones, about 87% of them seen only once. Sequenced material: PBMCs or T cells enriched from blood (not recorded which). These receptors came from a woman younger than 30 who had recovered from COVID-19.

The chain employs TRBV11-2 and TRBJ2-7; D gene ambiguous. V dropped 5 bases and J dropped 3 bases, with 11 bases sitting between them. CDR3 length equals 13 residues. From germline, CDR1 is SGHAT and CDR2 FQNNGV. This CDR3 reads CASSHANGYEQYF. The DNA of the CDR3 is TGTGCCAGCAGCCACGCTAACGGCTACGAGCAGTACTTC.

This clone was detected a few times. Here the CDR3 DNA reads TGTGCCAGCAGCTTTGGTGGCAGGGGGAGAGAGCAGTACTTC. Protein product: CASSFGGRGREQYF. This chain links TRBV5-4 with TRBJ2-7; 7 bases are a match to TRBD1. Per the germline V gene, CDR1 is SGHNT and CDR2 is YYREEE (reference sequence). The trim removed 2 bases at V and 7 bases at J, leaving 9 bases unmatched. CDR3 length: 14 amino acids.

V is TRBV4-3 and J is TRBJ1-4; D perhaps matches TRBD1 (6 bases). CDR1 is LGHNA, CDR2 YSLEER, per germline. V shed 4 bases and J shed 8 bases, with 11 bases lying between them. The CDR3 spans 13 residues. The CDR3 sequence is CASSRIRGEKLFF. For the CDR3, the DNA is TGCGCCAGCAGCCGCATTAGGGGGGAAAAACTGTTTTTT.

The chain joins TRBV21-1 to TRBJ2-7; the table's D call, TRBD2, has no DNA check behind it. TRBV21-1 corresponds to a pseudogene. The length of the CDR3 is 18 residues. The CDR3 bases are TGTGCCAGCAGCAAAGGAAGTTGTAGGCGGGCGGATACCTACGAGCAGTACTTC. It encodes CASSKGSCRRADTYEQYF.

The chain joins TRBV28 to TRBJ1-6, with D perhaps matching TRBD1 (6 bases). The CDR3 has 14 amino acids. From germline, CDR1 is MDHEN and CDR2 SYDVKM. V lost 7 bases to trimming and J lost 7 bases, with 14 bases between them. Here the CDR3 reads CASKPGDHNSPLHF. For the CDR3, the DNA is TGTGCCAGCAAACCAGGGGACCACAATTCACCCCTCCACTTT.

This clone appeared once. The J gene is TRBJ1-4, the V gene TRBV5-6, with 9 bases matching TRBD1. This CDR3 contains 14 residues. Germline CDR1 reads SGHDT; CDR2 reads YYEEEE. With 4 bases clipped from V and 4 bases from J, the junction kept 2 bases outside the gene matches. The CDR3 loop reads CASSRTGVNEKLFF. CDR3 DNA sequence: TGTGCCAGCAGCCGGACAGGGGTTAATGAAAAACTGTTTTTT.

This chain links TRBV7-8 with TRBJ2-1; maybe TRBD2 (6 bases). The CDR3 runs 14 residues. With 7 bases removed from V and 4 bases from J, the gap between germline ends came to 14 bases. CDR1 is SGHVS, CDR2 FQNEAQ, per germline. CDR3 amino acids: CASKKVADYNEQFF. Written as DNA, the CDR3 is TGTGCCAGCAAGAAAGTAGCGGATTACAATGAGCAGTTCTTC.

This chain uses TRBV19 with TRBJ1-4; D is possibly TRBD1 (5 bases). This CDR3 is built from 14 residues. The V gene lost 10 bases and the J gene lost 8 bases, with 20 bases spanning the gap. Germline-derived CDR1 and CDR2 are LNHDA and SQIVND (reference sequence). In DNA, the CDR3 is TGTGCCACCAACCAAGTAGGGGATTCGGAAAAACTGTTTTTT. Translated: CATNQVGDSEKLFF.

The chain couples TRBV6-2 or TRBV6-3 to TRBJ2-7, with TRBD1 identical over 12 bases. The germline gives CDR1 MNHEY, CDR2 SVGEGT. The CDR3 extends over 15 amino acids. V was pared by 2 bases and J by 7 bases, with 6 bases of the junction left unmatched. The CDR3 sequence: CASSYTGQGAWEQYF. CDR3 in DNA: TGTGCCAGCAGTTACACGGGACAGGGGGCGTGGGAGCAGTACTTC.

This chain uses TRBV9 with TRBJ1-1; D gene unclear. Germline V CDR1 and CDR2: SGDLS, YYNGEE. The CDR3 has 15 amino acids. V dropped 3 bases and J dropped 4 bases, with 16 bases sitting between them. The CDR3 region is CASSAQLESSTEAFF. CDR3 DNA sequence: TGTGCCAGCAGCGCCCAACTCGAAAGTTCCACTGAAGCTTTCTTT.

The chain has TRBV7-2 and TRBJ2-1, with 8 bases matching TRBD2. This CDR3 spans 16 amino acids. Looked up from germline, CDR1 is SGHTA and CDR2 is FQGNSA. J was trimmed by 7 bases and V by 5 bases; bases with no gene match: 13. The CDR3 region is CASSLSGLAGRNEQFF. DNA of the CDR3: TGTGCCAGCAGCCTTTCGGGGCTAGCGGGCAGGAATGAGCAGTTCTTC.

This clone appeared a few times. The gene calls are TRBV28 and TRBJ2-2; a possible D gene is TRBD2 (5 bases). CDR1 MDHEN and CDR2 SYDVKM come from the germline V gene. This CDR3 spans 17 amino acids. V was cut by 3 bases and J by 6 bases, with 20 bases left in between. The CDR3 nucleotides are TGTGCCAGCAGTTTTTTAAGTCAAGGAGGTATCGCCGGGGAGCTGTTTTTT. Translating gives CASSFLSQGGIAGELFF. The whole variable domain, filled in from reference TRBV28 and TRBJ2-2, reads DVKVTQSSRYLVKRTGEKVFLECVQDMDHENMFWYRQDPGLGLRLIYFSYDVKMKEKGDIPEGYSVSREKKERFSLILESASTNQTSMYLCASSFLSQGGIAGELFFGEGSRLTVL.

The chain carries TRBV30 and TRBJ1-2, with 11 bases that match TRBD1. CDR3 length: 17 residues. V was pared by 1 base and J by 8 bases, with 15 bases of the junction left unmatched. Germline V lookup: CDR1 GTSNPN, CDR2 SVGIG (reference sequence). The CDR3 DNA reads as TGTGCCTGGAGTGATGTACAGGACAGGGGGCGTGGGAGAGGCTACACCTTC. Amino acid sequence: CAWSDVQDRGRGRGYTF.

This sequence joins TRBV11-2 and TRBJ2-4; possible D gene TRBD2, 6 bases. The CDR3 is 17 amino acids. Trimming took 2 bases from V and 0 from J, leaving 14 bases between them. Germline V CDR1 and CDR2: SGHAT, FQNNGV. The CDR3: CASSLTGGIIAKNIQYF. The CDR3, as DNA: TGTGCCAGCAGCTTAACAGGAGGGATAATAGCCAAAAACATTCAGTACTTC.

The chain links TRBV10-1 to TRBJ2-1, with TRBD2 matching over 8 bases. This CDR3 has 16 amino acids. Germline-derived CDR1 and CDR2 are WNHNN and SYGVQD (reference sequence). V shed 1 base, J shed 8 bases, and the junction held 10 bases outside the gene matches. The CDR3 sequence is CASSELLRGAEDEQFF. CDR3 DNA: TGCGCCAGCAGTGAGTTGTTGCGGGGGGCGGAAGATGAGCAGTTCTTC.

The chain joins TRBV13 to TRBJ1-3; possibly TRBD1 for D (6 bases). Germline V CDR1 and CDR2: PRHDT, FYEKMQ (reference sequence). Trimming took off 5 bases at V and 0 bases at J, with 17 bases between the two ends. The CDR3 has 17 residues. The CDR3 is CASSLENRAYSGNTIYF. Written as DNA, the CDR3 is TGTGCCAGCAGCCTAGAAAACAGGGCATACTCTGGAAACACCATATATTTT.

V is TRBV7-8 and J is TRBJ2-7; maybe TRBD2 (6 bases). The CDR3 has 14 residues. V lost 5 bases and J 6 bases, leaving 17 bases between the germline ends. Germline V gene sequence: CDR1 SGHVS, CDR2 FQNEAQ. CDR3 nucleotides: TGTGCCAGCAGCCGAGGAGGGATCGGGGGCGAGCAGTACTTC. This sequence encodes CASSRGGIGGEQYF.

The genes are TRBV7-9 and TRBJ1-1, with TRBD1 as a possible D gene (5 bases). This CDR3 is 17 amino acids long. V was pared by 5 bases and J by 1 base, with 20 bases between. Germline V gene sequence: CDR1 SEHNR, CDR2 FQNEAQ (reference sequence). CDR3 DNA: TGTGCCAGCAGCCCCGTGCTTAGGGGTTACGCGAACACTGAAGCTTTCTTT. As protein: CASSPVLRGYANTEAFF.

The chain couples TRBV5-8 to TRBJ1-1, with D possibly TRBD1 on 6 matching bases. Trimming took off 7 bases at V and 3 bases at J, with 19 bases between the two ends. The germline gives CDR1 SGHTS, CDR2 YDEGEE. This CDR3 contains 15 residues. The CDR3 DNA is TGTGCCAGCGCTCGGTTAGACAGGAGATACACTGAAGCTTTCTTT. Translating it yields CASARLDRRYTEAFF. Combining the CDR3 with reference TRBV5-8 and TRBJ1-1 gives the whole variable domain EAGVTQSPTHLIKTRGQQATLRCSPISGHTSVYWYQQALGLGLQFLLWYDEGEERNRGNFPPRFSGRQFPNYSSELNVNALELEDSALYLCASARLDRRYTEAFFGQGTRLTVV.

V is TRBV5-1 and J is TRBJ1-5, with D unclear. Germline V gives CDR1 SGHRS, CDR2 YFSETQ. This CDR3 has 12 residues. Trimming removed 1 base at V and 7 bases at J, with 6 bases between. CDR3 DNA: TGCGCCAGCAGCTTGCTGGGCCAGCCCCAGCATTTT. It yields the protein CASSLLGQPQHF. Full variable domain (rest looked up from reference TRBV5-1 and TRBJ1-5): KAGVTQTPRYLIKTRGQQVTLSCSPISGHRSVSWYQQTPGQGLQFLFEYFSETQRNKGNFPGRFSGRQFSNSRSEMNVSTLELGDSALYLCASSLLGQPQHFGDGTRLSIL.

In this sample, this clone turned up once. The chain couples TRBV27 to TRBJ1-2, with TRBD1 matching over 7 bases. Germline CDR1 reads MNHEY; CDR2 reads SMNVEV (reference sequence). V shed 4 bases and J 8 bases; nucleotides not matched to a gene: 7. This CDR3 is 13 amino acids long. CDR3 in DNA: TGTGCCAGCAGTTCCGGACAGGTAGGCGGCTACACCTTC. This translates into CASSSGQVGGYTF.

The chain carries TRBV6-1 and TRBJ2-6; TRBD1 is a possible D gene (6 bases). CDR1 is MNHNS, CDR2 SASEGT, per germline. This CDR3 spans 18 amino acids. The V gene lost 4 bases and the J gene lost 4 bases, with 20 bases spanning the gap. The DNA of the CDR3 is TGTGCCAGCAGTGCCGGGACCCCACAGGGCTCCGGGGCCAACGTCCTGACTTTC. Its protein product is CASSAGTPQGSGANVLTF.